A selection of T cell receptor beta chains follows, all from one sample in a study of CD8 T cells in ankylosing spondylitis. TCRdb processed the 5' RACE reads anew with MiXCR; each CDR3 protein has one entry. The sample carries some 700,000 distinct CDR3 sequences, about 20% recorded once. The sequenced sample consisted of blood, either unsorted or a sorted T cell fraction (not recorded which). Receptors originate from a male donor with ankylosing spondylitis. Each CDR3 is given with its conserved first and last residue. D genes are given only for firm matches. Rows give clone size only sometimes, using once, few, many, or a class for an expanded clone.

j_call,v_call,clone_size,d_call,cdr3_nt,cdr3_aa
TRBJ1-5,TRBV10-3,.,.,TGTGCCATCAGTGAGTCGCCGGATATACGGCCCCAGCATTTT,CAISESPDIRPQHF
TRBJ2-7,TRBV29-1,few,.,TGCAGCGTCCTTAAGGACTACGAGCAGTACTTC,CSVLKDYEQYF
TRBJ2-2,TRBV7-2,many,.,TGTGCCAGCAGCTTCTACCGGGACGCCGGGGAGCTGTTTTTT,CASSFYRDAGELFF
TRBJ1-1,TRBV7-3,few,.,TGTGCCAGCAGCTCGGCGGGAAGCACTGAAGCTTTCTTT,CASSSAGSTEAFF
TRBJ2-5,TRBV7-8,many,TRBD1,TGTGCCAGCACCGGGACAGGGGGCAGAGAGACCCAGTACTTC,CASTGTGGRETQYF
TRBJ2-7,TRBV6-1,.,TRBD2,TGTGCCAGCAGCCCTAGGGCTAGCGGGGGGAGCTCCTACGAGCAGTACTTC,CASSPRASGGSSYEQYF
TRBJ2-2,TRBV12-5,.,.,TGTGCTAGTGGTCTTACAGGGACCGGGGAGCTGTTTTTT,CASGLTGTGELFF
TRBJ2-5,TRBV4-1,few,.,TGCGCCAGCAGCCTCATGGCAGCCTACCAAGAGACCCAGTACTTC,CASSLMAAYQETQYF
TRBJ2-2,TRBV28,.,.,TGTGCCAGCACGGTACTAGGCCACCTAGCCGGGGAGCTGTTTTTT,CASTVLGHLAGELFF
TRBJ2-1,TRBV29-1,.,TRBD2,TGCAGCGTTGAATCCGGGAGGGCTAATGAGCAGTTCTTC,CSVESGRANEQFF
TRBJ1-1,TRBV12-3/TRBV12-4,many,.,TGTGCCAGCAGTTTAACCGGGGCCAAGAACACTGAAGCTTTCTTT,CASSLTGAKNTEAFF
TRBJ2-3,TRBV9,few,.,TGTGCCAGCAGCGCCGCCCCCAAGGATACGCAGTATTTT,CASSAAPKDTQYF
TRBJ2-1,TRBV12-3/TRBV12-4,few,.,TGTGCCAGCAGTTTAAATCCTAATTCCCTATACAATGAGCAGTTCTTC,CASSLNPNSLYNEQFF